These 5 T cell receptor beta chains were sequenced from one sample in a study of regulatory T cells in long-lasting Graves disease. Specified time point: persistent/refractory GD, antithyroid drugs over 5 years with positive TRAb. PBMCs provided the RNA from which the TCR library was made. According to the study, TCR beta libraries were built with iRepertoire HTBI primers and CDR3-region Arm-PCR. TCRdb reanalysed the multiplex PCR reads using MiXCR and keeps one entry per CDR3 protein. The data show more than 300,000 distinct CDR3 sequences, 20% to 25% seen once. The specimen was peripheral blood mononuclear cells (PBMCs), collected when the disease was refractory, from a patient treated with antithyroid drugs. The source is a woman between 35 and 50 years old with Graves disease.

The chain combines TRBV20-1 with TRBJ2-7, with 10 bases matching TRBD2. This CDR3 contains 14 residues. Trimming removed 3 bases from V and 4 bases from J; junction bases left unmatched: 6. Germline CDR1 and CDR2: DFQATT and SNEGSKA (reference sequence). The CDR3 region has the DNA TGCAGTGCTAGGCTAGCGGGAGTCGGGTACGAGCAGTACTTC. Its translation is CSARLAGVGYEQYF.

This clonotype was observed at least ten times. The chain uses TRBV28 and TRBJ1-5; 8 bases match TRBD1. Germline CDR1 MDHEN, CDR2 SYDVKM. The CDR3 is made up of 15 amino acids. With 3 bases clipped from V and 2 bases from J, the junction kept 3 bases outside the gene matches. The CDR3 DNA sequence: TGTGCCAGCAGTTTGACAGGGGCCCGCAATCAGCCCCAGCATTTT. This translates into CASSLTGARNQPQHF.

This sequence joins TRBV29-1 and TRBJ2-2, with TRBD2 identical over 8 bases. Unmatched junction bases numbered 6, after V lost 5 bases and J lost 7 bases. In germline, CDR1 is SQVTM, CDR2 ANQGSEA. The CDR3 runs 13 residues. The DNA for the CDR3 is TGCAGCGTTAGCGGGAGTTGGTACGGGGAGCTGTTTTTT. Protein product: CSVSGSWYGELFF.

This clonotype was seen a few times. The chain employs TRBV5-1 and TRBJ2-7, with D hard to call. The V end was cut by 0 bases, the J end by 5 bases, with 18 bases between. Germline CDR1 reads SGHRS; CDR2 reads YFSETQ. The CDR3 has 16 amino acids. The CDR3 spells CASSLAVVFSSNEQYF. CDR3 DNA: TGCGCCAGCAGCTTGGCGGTAGTTTTTAGTAGCAACGAGCAGTACTTC. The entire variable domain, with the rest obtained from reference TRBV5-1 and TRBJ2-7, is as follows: KAGVTQTPRYLIKTRGQQVTLSCSPISGHRSVSWYQQTPGQGLQFLFEYFSETQRNKGNFPGRFSGRQFSNSRSEMNVSTLELGDSALYLCASSLAVVFSSNEQYFGPGTRLTVT.

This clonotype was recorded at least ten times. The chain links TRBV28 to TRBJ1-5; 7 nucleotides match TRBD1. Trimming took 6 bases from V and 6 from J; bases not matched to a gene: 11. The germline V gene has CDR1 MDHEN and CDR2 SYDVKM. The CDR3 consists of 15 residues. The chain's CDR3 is CASRARGIVVQPQHF. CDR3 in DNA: TGTGCCAGCAGGGCCAGGGGGATTGTGGTTCAGCCCCAGCATTTT.